This is a list of T cell receptor beta chains from one sample in a study of Ad26.COV2.S vaccination and SARS-CoV-2 variants. Libraries were prepared by immunoSEQ multiplex PCR; TCRdb keeps only in-frame clonotypes and omits some of them. The data hold about 400,000 clones, with more than 75% observed a single time. The sample consisted of peripheral blood, taken in a trial of Ad26.COV2.S vaccine versus placebo. The receptor source for this set is a person between 18 and 59 years old who received the Ad26.COV2.S COVID-19 vaccine or a placebo. CDR3s include the opening cysteine and the closing phenylalanine or tryptophan. Fields, in order: clone size, D gene, V gene, J gene, CDR3 DNA, CDR3 protein. The D gene is left open where the match is weak. The listing skips clone size in some rows; elsewhere it reads once, few, many or a size class.

abundance: .
d_gene: .
v_gene: TRBV10-3
j_gene: TRBJ2-1
CDR3nt: TGTGCCATCAGCGAGCCCGGGGCCCGGGGAGGTGAGCAGTTCTTC
CDR3aa: CAISEPGARGGEQFF

abundance: .
d_gene: .
v_gene: TRBV5-3
j_gene: TRBJ2-1
CDR3nt: TGTGCCAGAAGCTTGGAGGGGGATGGGGACAATGAGCAGTTCTTC
CDR3aa: CARSLEGDGDNEQFF

abundance: .
d_gene: .
v_gene: TRBV21-1
j_gene: TRBJ1-4
CDR3nt: TGTGCCAGCAGCCCCCTGAGGGGAGAGAATGAAAAACTGTTTTTT
CDR3aa: CASSPLRGENEKLFF

abundance: .
d_gene: TRBD1
v_gene: TRBV27
j_gene: TRBJ1-6
CDR3nt: TGTGCCAGCGGGCTCAGGGGGCATAATTCACCCCTCCACTTT
CDR3aa: CASGLRGHNSPLHF

abundance: .
d_gene: .
v_gene: TRBV28
j_gene: TRBJ1-4
CDR3nt: TGTGCCAGCAATCCACGGGGGCCTAATGAAAAACTGTTTTTT
CDR3aa: CASNPRGPNEKLFF

abundance: .
d_gene: .
v_gene: TRBV3-1/TRBV3-2
j_gene: TRBJ2-4
CDR3nt: TGTGCCAGCAGCCAAGATGGATTCGGAGCCAAAAACATTCAGTACTTC
CDR3aa: CASSQDGFGAKNIQYF

abundance: .
d_gene: TRBD2
v_gene: TRBV18
j_gene: TRBJ2-5
CDR3nt: TGTGCCAGCTCACCAGTTAGCGGGGGTTCACAAGAGACCCAGTACTTC
CDR3aa: CASSPVSGGSQETQYF

abundance: .
d_gene: .
v_gene: TRBV19
j_gene: TRBJ1-5
CDR3nt: TGTGCCAGTAGTATTGGGACAAAGGGCAATCAGCCCCAGCATTTT
CDR3aa: CASSIGTKGNQPQHF

abundance: .
d_gene: .
v_gene: TRBV6-5
j_gene: TRBJ1-1
CDR3nt: TGTGCCAGCAGTTTTCACGGCGGTAACACTGAAGCTTTCTTT
CDR3aa: CASSFHGGNTEAFF

abundance: once
d_gene: TRBD1
v_gene: TRBV28
j_gene: TRBJ2-1
CDR3nt: TGTGCCAGCAGGCGGACGACAGGGTTGAATGAGCAGTTCTTC
CDR3aa: CASRRTTGLNEQFF

abundance: once
d_gene: TRBD1
v_gene: TRBV4-1
j_gene: TRBJ2-5
CDR3nt: TGCGCCAGCAGCCAAGGCCCGGACAGGGAAGAGACCCAGTACTTC
CDR3aa: CASSQGPDREETQYF

abundance: .
d_gene: .
v_gene: TRBV6-5
j_gene: TRBJ2-7
CDR3nt: TGTGCCAGCACCCCCAGGGGGGGCAGCTACGAGCAGTACTTC
CDR3aa: CASTPRGGSYEQYF

abundance: .
d_gene: .
v_gene: TRBV21-1
j_gene: TRBJ2-5
CDR3nt: TGTGCCAGCGGCCTGCTCCGGGACAGGGGGCAAGAGACCCAGTACTTC
CDR3aa: CASGLLRDRGQETQYF

abundance: .
d_gene: .
v_gene: TRBV19
j_gene: TRBJ2-2
CDR3nt: TGTGCCAGTAGGCGACAGACTAACACCGGGGAGCTGTTTTTT
CDR3aa: CASRRQTNTGELFF

abundance: .
d_gene: .
v_gene: TRBV30
j_gene: TRBJ2-2
CDR3nt: TGTGCCTGGAGTAGCCGACAGGGAGGAACCGGGGAGCTGTTTTTT
CDR3aa: CAWSSRQGGTGELFF

abundance: .
d_gene: .
v_gene: TRBV5-1
j_gene: TRBJ1-1
CDR3nt: TGCGCCAGCAGCCCGTCGATGAACACTGAAGCTTTCTTT
CDR3aa: CASSPSMNTEAFF

abundance: .
d_gene: .
v_gene: TRBV14
j_gene: TRBJ1-6
CDR3nt: TGTGCCAGCAGCCGAAGCAGCCTGCGTAATTCACCCCTCCACTTT
CDR3aa: CASSRSSLRNSPLHF

abundance: .
d_gene: TRBD1
v_gene: TRBV6-1
j_gene: TRBJ1-5
CDR3nt: TGTGCCAGCAGTGAAGTGTCCCAGGGGGTACAGCCCCAGCATTTT
CDR3aa: CASSEVSQGVQPQHF

abundance: .
d_gene: TRBD1
v_gene: TRBV7-2
j_gene: TRBJ2-7
CDR3nt: TGTGCCAGCAGCTTCCGGGGACAGGGCTACGAGCAGTACTTC
CDR3aa: CASSFRGQGYEQYF

abundance: .
d_gene: TRBD1
v_gene: TRBV2
j_gene: TRBJ1-1
CDR3nt: TGTGCCAGCAGGGTAGGACAGGCCTATGAAGCTTTCTTT
CDR3aa: CASRVGQAYEAFF

abundance: .
d_gene: TRBD2
v_gene: TRBV6-2/TRBV6-3
j_gene: TRBJ2-1
CDR3nt: TGTGCCAGCAGTTATTCAGCGGGGGGGACCAACTACAATGAGCAGTTCTTC
CDR3aa: CASSYSAGGTNYNEQFF

abundance: .
d_gene: .
v_gene: TRBV13
j_gene: TRBJ1-2
CDR3nt: TGTGCCAGCAGCTCAGAGCAGAGAAACTATGGCTACACCTTC
CDR3aa: CASSSEQRNYGYTF

abundance: .
d_gene: .
v_gene: TRBV4-3
j_gene: TRBJ1-2
CDR3nt: TGCGCCAGCAGCCAAACCAAGGACGGAGGCTATGGCTACACCTTC
CDR3aa: CASSQTKDGGYGYTF

abundance: once
d_gene: .
v_gene: TRBV28
j_gene: TRBJ1-1
CDR3nt: TGTGCCAGCAGTCCTGGTCCGAGAAGGACTGAAGCTTTCTTT
CDR3aa: CASSPGPRRTEAFF

abundance: few
d_gene: TRBD1
v_gene: TRBV10-3
j_gene: TRBJ1-1
CDR3nt: TGTGCCACCTCCGGGACAGGGGGCACTGAAGCTTTCTTT
CDR3aa: CATSGTGGTEAFF

abundance: .
d_gene: .
v_gene: TRBV1
j_gene: TRBJ2-3
CDR3nt: TGCACCAGTTACGCAGATACGCAGTATTTT
CDR3aa: CTSYADTQYF

abundance: .
d_gene: TRBD1
v_gene: TRBV12-3/TRBV12-4
j_gene: TRBJ1-1
CDR3nt: TGTGCCAGCAGTTTAGGGACAGGATTTGAAGCTTTCTTT
CDR3aa: CASSLGTGFEAFF

abundance: .
d_gene: .
v_gene: TRBV19
j_gene: TRBJ1-1
CDR3nt: TGTGCCAGTAGTATGAATGTCGGAACCAAAGCTTTCTTT
CDR3aa: CASSMNVGTKAFF

abundance: once
d_gene: .
v_gene: TRBV7-3
j_gene: TRBJ2-3
CDR3nt: TGTGCCAGCAGCTGGGCAGGGCGGGATACGCAGTATTTT
CDR3aa: CASSWAGRDTQYF

abundance: .
d_gene: TRBD2
v_gene: TRBV7-3
j_gene: TRBJ2-3
CDR3nt: TGTGCCAGCAGCCCACGACTAGCGGGGGGCCCAGATACGCAGTATTTT
CDR3aa: CASSPRLAGGPDTQYF

abundance: .
d_gene: .
v_gene: TRBV3-1/TRBV3-2
j_gene: TRBJ2-3
CDR3nt: TGTGCCAGCAGCCAATTTCGACTGTGGGAGTCTAGCACAGATACGCAGTATTTT
CDR3aa: CASSQFRLWESSTDTQYF

abundance: .
d_gene: .
v_gene: TRBV3-1/TRBV3-2
j_gene: TRBJ2-7
CDR3nt: TGTGCCAGCAGCCAAGGAAAAGGGGGGGGCTACGAGCAGTACTTC
CDR3aa: CASSQGKGGGYEQYF

abundance: .
d_gene: .
v_gene: TRBV5-1
j_gene: TRBJ2-5
CDR3nt: TGCGCCAGCAAAGTGTCACAGAGTGTGGAGACCCAGTACTTC
CDR3aa: CASKVSQSVETQYF

abundance: .
d_gene: .
v_gene: TRBV7-2
j_gene: TRBJ2-3
CDR3nt: TGTGCCAGCACGCATCCCGGGACCCGCACAGATACGCAGTATTTT
CDR3aa: CASTHPGTRTDTQYF

abundance: .
d_gene: .
v_gene: TRBV25-1
j_gene: TRBJ2-5
CDR3nt: TGTGCCAGCAGTGAATTGGGAAGCCAAGAGACCCAGTACTTC
CDR3aa: CASSELGSQETQYF

abundance: .
d_gene: .
v_gene: TRBV29-1
j_gene: TRBJ1-1
CDR3nt: TGCAGCGTTGGAATTGGGTTAGGGTGGAACACTGAAGCTTTCTTT
CDR3aa: CSVGIGLGWNTEAFF

abundance: .
d_gene: .
v_gene: TRBV4-3
j_gene: TRBJ2-1
CDR3nt: TGCGCCAGCAGCCAGGGTGGCAGGCTAAATGAGCAGTTCTTC
CDR3aa: CASSQGGRLNEQFF

abundance: .
d_gene: .
v_gene: TRBV11-3
j_gene: TRBJ2-7
CDR3nt: TGTGCCAGCAGCTTAGGGACAGCCTACGAGCAGTACTTC
CDR3aa: CASSLGTAYEQYF

abundance: .
d_gene: .
v_gene: TRBV28
j_gene: TRBJ2-7
CDR3nt: TGTGCCAGCAGTTTAGACAACTACGAGCAGTACTTC
CDR3aa: CASSLDNYEQYF

abundance: once
d_gene: .
v_gene: TRBV6-4
j_gene: TRBJ1-1
CDR3nt: TGTGCCAGCAGTGGCTCACAGGGCGTGGCTTTCTTT
CDR3aa: CASSGSQGVAFF

abundance: .
d_gene: .
v_gene: TRBV3-1/TRBV3-2
j_gene: TRBJ2-2
CDR3nt: TGTGCCAGCAGCCAGGACGACAGGCTACCGAACACCGGGGAGCTGTTTTTT
CDR3aa: CASSQDDRLPNTGELFF